The subject of this entry is one T cell receptor beta chain. Trimming removed 5 bases at V and 2 bases at J, with 24 bases between. The germline CDR1 and CDR2 sequences are SNHLY and FYNNEI. This CDR3 is built from 19 residues. The data were obtained in a study of blood T cell repertoires in COVID-19. The overall study: COVID-19 samples, acute and convalescent, were from the United States, Italy and Spain. T cells, B-cell-depleted T cells, or PBMCs provided the cDNA or gDNA that served as material.

Original processing methods: Estimates of nucleated cell counts were drawn from the amplification of reference gene primers. Measured with immunoSEQ multiplex PCR; TCRdb has only the in-frame clones, and not every one. V, J and clone size were drawn from that table, and D and trimming were deduced from the DNA. Seen here are approximately 190,000 clones, about nine tenths observed once, and the top ten hold over 4.5%. The chain couples TRBV2 to TRBJ2-2, with D possibly being TRBD2 (7 bases). The receptor was derived from a man of 80 years or more with acute or convalescent COVID-19. The sequenced material came from peripheral blood. In DNA, the CDR3 is TGTGCCAGCAGTCTTCGGACAGTTGGGGGAGGGGGAAACACCGGGGAGCTGTTTTTT. It codes for CASSLRTVGGGGNTGELFF. Full variable domain (remainder filled in from reference TRBV2 and TRBJ2-2): EPEVTQTPSHQVTQMGQEVILRCVPISNHLYFYWYRQILGQKVEFLVSFYNNEISEKSEIFDDQFSVERPDGSNFTLKIRSTKLEDSAMYFCASSLRTVGGGGNTGELFFGEGSRLTVL.